A selection of T cell receptor beta chains follows, all from one sample in a study of cytomegalovirus exposure and HLA in healthy donors. Generated by immunoSEQ multiplex PCR, the TCRdb table keeps only in-frame clones and is missing some. The profile shows fewer than 100,000 clones, under 95% of them singletons. Sequenced material: PBMCs. Every receptor here comes from a man under 40 in good health and CMV-seronegative. Each CDR3 is given with its conserved first and last residue. Fields, in order: J gene, CDR3 length, D gene, V gene, clone size, CDR3 protein, CDR3 DNA. A D gene is named only where the DNA matches it firmly. Size is omitted from some rows. Given values are once, few, many or a class for expanded clones.

J: TRBJ1-4; length: 18; D: -; V: TRBV28; size: -; CDR3: CASSFTRQTWGTNEKLFF; DNA: TGTGCCAGCAGTTTTACCCGACAGACCTGGGGAACTAATGAAAAACTGTTTTTT
J: TRBJ2-7; length: 12; D: -; V: TRBV13; size: -; CDR3: CASSLRSYEQYF; DNA: TGTGCCAGCAGCTTACGCTCCTACGAGCAGTACTTC
J: TRBJ1-2; length: 16; D: TRBD1; V: TRBV9; size: once; CDR3: CASSARLTGGAMGYTF; DNA: TGTGCCAGCAGCGCCCGATTGACAGGGGGCGCGATGGGCTACACCTTC
J: TRBJ2-5; length: 13; D: -; V: TRBV28; size: -; CDR3: CACSGGHQETQYF; DNA: TGTGCCTGTTCGGGGGGCCACCAAGAGACCCAGTACTTC
J: TRBJ2-7; length: 15; D: -; V: TRBV7-2; size: once; CDR3: CASSLESRFSYEQYF; DNA: TGTGCCAGCAGCTTAGAAAGCAGGTTTTCCTACGAGCAGTACTTC
J: TRBJ1-1; length: 12; D: -; V: TRBV28; size: -; CDR3: CASSPKYMAAFF; DNA: TGTGCCAGCAGTCCCAAATACATGGCAGCTTTCTTT
J: TRBJ2-3; length: 16; D: TRBD2; V: TRBV7-8; size: -; CDR3: CASSLASGTNTDTQYF; DNA: TGTGCCAGCAGCTTAGCGAGCGGGACCAACACAGATACGCAGTATTTT
J: TRBJ1-2; length: 12; D: -; V: TRBV7-9; size: -; CDR3: CASSYGQGIYTF; DNA: TGTGCCAGCAGCTACGGGCAGGGTATCTACACCTTC
J: TRBJ2-7; length: 14; D: TRBD1; V: TRBV7-3; size: once; CDR3: CASSWTGGSYEQYF; DNA: TGTGCCAGCAGCTGGACAGGGGGCTCCTACGAGCAGTACTTC
J: TRBJ1-2; length: 15; D: -; V: TRBV19; size: -; CDR3: CASTPRGGAIYGYTF; DNA: TGTGCCAGTACCCCACGAGGAGGGGCGATCTATGGCTACACCTTC
J: TRBJ2-7; length: 13; D: TRBD1; V: TRBV19; size: -; CDR3: CASSIVQGSEQYF; DNA: TGTGCCAGTAGTATCGTACAGGGGAGCGAGCAGTACTTC
J: TRBJ2-7; length: 15; D: -; V: TRBV6-5; size: -; CDR3: CASSPRAGYRVEQYF; DNA: TGTGCCAGCAGCCCGAGGGCAGGTTACAGGGTCGAGCAGTACTTC
J: TRBJ1-3; length: 15; D: TRBD1; V: TRBV7-9; size: -; CDR3: CASSLEGTAGNTIYF; DNA: TGTGCCAGCAGCTTAGAGGGGACAGCTGGAAACACCATATATTTT
J: TRBJ2-7; length: 14; D: -; V: TRBV5-4; size: few; CDR3: CASSLAGPSYEQYF; DNA: TGTGCCAGCAGCTTGGCAGGTCCCTCCTACGAGCAGTACTTC
J: TRBJ2-1; length: 17; D: TRBD1; V: TRBV27; size: -; CDR3: CASQRGQGSFSYNEQFF; DNA: TGTGCCAGCCAAAGGGGACAGGGGTCATTCTCCTACAATGAGCAGTTCTTC
J: TRBJ2-3; length: 12; D: -; V: TRBV27; size: -; CDR3: CGSRGWTDTQYF; DNA: TGCGGATCTCGGGGGTGGACAGATACGCAGTATTTT
J: TRBJ2-1; length: 16; D: TRBD2; V: TRBV7-2; size: -; CDR3: CASSLVTGGPRNEQFF; DNA: TGTGCCAGCAGCTTAGTCACGGGAGGGCCCCGCAATGAGCAGTTCTTC
J: TRBJ2-3; length: 15; D: -; V: TRBV7-2; size: few; CDR3: CASSSLRGNTDTQYF; DNA: TGTGCCAGCAGCTCGTTAAGGGGGAACACAGATACGCAGTATTTT